This T cell receptor (beta chain) comes out of a study of tumor-infiltrating lymphocytes in primary liver carcinoma. Overall study findings and caveats: Presence in all five tumor regions was observed for only about 7.5-25% of top clones. Paired tumor-adjacent and tumor-blood samples overlapped less than tumor region pairs did.

The source material, about 17-31 mg of unsorted bulk tissue, was used to co-extract RNA and DNA. Subjects presented with primary liver carcinoma managed by surgical resection. Treatment-naive at the time, the patients had chronic HBV infection. Concerning this clonotype itself: The antigen is unknown.

Making TCR beta cDNA involved roughly 500 ng total RNA and a constant-region primer. The TCR beta library was amplified through three nested multiplex PCR rounds in a modified ARM-PCR procedure. Both of the initial two PCR rounds ran for 10 cycles and employed TRBV1-TRBV30 forward primers alongside a C-beta reverse primer. One entry per CDR3 protein, called by TCRdb with MiXCR from the multiplex PCR reads. This sample has around 120,000 distinct CDR3 sequences, with roughly three fifths found just once. Germline values: CDR1 SGHRS, CDR2 YFSETQ. The CDR3 is made up of 12 amino acids. Trimming left V 3 bases short and J 9 bases short, with 13 bases between.

This chain links TRBV5-1 with TRBJ2-7; TRBD2 is a possible D gene (6 bases). The TCR sequence derives from a woman aged 60-75 years with primary liver carcinoma and hepatitis B virus infection. Sequenced sample: liver tumor tissue from sampling region 1. Sample subset: tumor region T1, superior pole. CDR3 bases: TGCGCCAGCAGCTCGGAGGGCCTACGGCAGTACTTC. Encoded protein: CASSSEGLRQYF. The complete variable domain, with remaining parts taken from reference TRBV5-1 and TRBJ2-7, reads KAGVTQTPRYLIKTRGQQVTLSCSPISGHRSVSWYQQTPGQGLQFLFEYFSETQRNKGNFPGRFSGRQFSNSRSEMNVSTLELGDSALYLCASSSEGLRQYFGPGTRLTVT.